The rows below give T cell receptor beta chains drawn from one sample of a study of PD-1 blockade in classical Hodgkin lymphoma. Profiling relied on immunoSEQ multiplex PCR, and the TCRdb table lists in-frame clones only, not all of them. This sample yields some 13,000 clones, of which around 90% are seen a single time; around a third belongs to the top ten. The sample consisted of peripheral blood mononuclear cells (PBMCs), taken at baseline. All receptors come from a human donor with classical Hodgkin lymphoma. Each CDR3 is given with its conserved first and last residue. Fields, in order: clone size, V gene, D gene, J gene, CDR3 DNA, CDR3 protein. D genes are given only for firm matches. A clone size is listed for some rows: how often the clone was seen (once, few, many), or a class if it is expanded.

>NA|TRBV2|TRBD1|TRBJ1-6
TGTGCCAGCAGGGGAGGGACAGCCTATAATTCACCCCTCCACTTT
CASRGGTAYNSPLHF
>NA|TRBV5-4|TRBD2|TRBJ2-2
TGTGCCAGCAGCCCGGGGGGGATCTCGAACACCGGGGAGCTGTTTTTT
CASSPGGISNTGELFF
>NA|TRBV18|NA|TRBJ2-1
TGTGCCAGCTCACACGAGACAAGGAGCTCCTACAATGAGCAGTTCTTC
CASSHETRSSYNEQFF
>NA|TRBV4-2|NA|TRBJ1-1
TGTGCCAGCAGCCAAGGGGTGAGGGACACTGAAGCTTTCTTT
CASSQGVRDTEAFF
>NA|TRBV19|NA|TRBJ2-7
TGTGCCAGTAGTATAACTTTCCCTCTCGAGCAGTACTTC
CASSITFPLEQYF
>NA|TRBV5-1|NA|TRBJ2-3
TGCGCCAGCACAAGGTTAGATACGCAGTATTTT
CASTRLDTQYF
>NA|TRBV9|NA|TRBJ2-3
TGTGCCAGCAGCGTATCCGTCTCGGGCACAGATACGCAGTATTTT
CASSVSVSGTDTQYF
>NA|TRBV28|NA|TRBJ2-1
TGTGCCAGCAGTTTATGGTTAGTACTCAGACCGGGACATCTCGACAATGAGCAGTTCTTC
CASSLWLVLRPGHLDNEQFF
>NA|TRBV18|TRBD2|TRBJ2-7
TGTGCCAGCAGCACCGGGGGGTCCCTCCACGAGCAGTACTTC
CASSTGGSLHEQYF
>NA|TRBV6-1|TRBD1|TRBJ2-3
TGTGCCAGCAGACAAAGGGACAGGTCAACAGATACGCAGTATTTT
CASRQRDRSTDTQYF
>NA|TRBV11-2|TRBD1|TRBJ1-2
TGTGCCAGCAGCTTTAGGGCCTCCGGGACAGGGGGACGTTTGGGCTACACCTTC
CASSFRASGTGGRLGYTF
>NA|TRBV19|TRBD2|TRBJ2-2
TGTGCCAGTAGTGCTAGCGGGGGGGCCACCGGGGAGCTGTTTTTT
CASSASGGATGELFF
>NA|TRBV28|TRBD1|TRBJ2-2
TGTGCCAGCAGTTACCCCGGGACAGGGATCGGGGAGCTGTTTTTT
CASSYPGTGIGELFF
>NA|TRBV7-8|NA|TRBJ1-2
TGTGCCAGCAGCCCCCATATGGACCGTCGTAACTATGGCTACACCTTC
CASSPHMDRRNYGYTF
>NA|TRBV30|NA|TRBJ1-1
TGTGCCAGAAACGAGGGTGGAAGCACTGAAGCTTTCTTT
CARNEGGSTEAFF
>NA|TRBV5-1|NA|TRBJ1-1
TGCGCCAGCAGCTGGGGTGGGGACACTGAAGCTTTCTTT
CASSWGGDTEAFF
>NA|TRBV6-5|NA|TRBJ1-2
TGTGCCAGCAGCCCACAGGGAGGAGTGTACTATGGCTACACCTTC
CASSPQGGVYYGYTF
>NA|TRBV10-3|NA|TRBJ1-2
TGTGCCATCAGTGAGAGTAACTATGGCTACACCTTC
CAISESNYGYTF
>once|TRBV18|NA|TRBJ2-1
TGTGCCAGCTCACCCCGGGGCCAAACCAATGAGCAGTTCTTC
CASSPRGQTNEQFF
>NA|TRBV6-1|TRBD2|TRBJ2-7
TGTGCCAGCTTCGGGGGGGGCGAGCAGTACTTC
CASFGGGEQYF
>NA|TRBV7-9|TRBD2|TRBJ2-5
TGTGCCAGCAGCCCCATAGGACTAGCGGGAGATCGCGAGACCCAGTACTTC
CASSPIGLAGDRETQYF
>NA|TRBV6-6|NA|TRBJ1-2
TGTGCCTCAGCGGCTTCTAACTATGGCTACACCTTC
CASAASNYGYTF
>once|TRBV5-6|TRBD2|TRBJ2-3
TGTGCCAGCAGCTTGGGGCGGGGGGATACGCAGTATTTT
CASSLGRGDTQYF
>NA|TRBV18|NA|TRBJ2-3
TGTGCCAGCTCACGGGGGCGAATCACAGATACGCAGTATTTT
CASSRGRITDTQYF
>NA|TRBV6-5|TRBD1|TRBJ1-2
TGTGCCAGCAGTTACACCACAGGGGGCGCGGGGGGCTACACCTTC
CASSYTTGGAGGYTF
>once|TRBV10-3|TRBD1|TRBJ2-1
TGTGCCATTACACAGGGGGCAGGGGTTAATGAGCAGTTCTTC
CAITQGAGVNEQFF
>NA|TRBV18|NA|TRBJ1-3
TGTGCCAGCTCACCACGGTTGGAGGGCTCTGGAAACACCATATATTTT
CASSPRLEGSGNTIYF